This TCR beta chain stems from a study of blood T cell repertoires in COVID-19. The CDR3 totals 13 residues. Per germline, CDR1 SNHLY and CDR2 FYNNEI. Trimming cost V 4 bases and J 6 bases; bases outside gene matches: 3. The sample holds one count of this clone. Produced via immunoSEQ multiplex PCR; TCRdb's table is partial and in-frame only. The sample holds tens of thousands of clones; just over 85% are singletons and the top ten take 1.2%. The clonotype originates from a man between 40 and 49 years old with acute or convalescent COVID-19. The specimen sequenced was peripheral blood. V is TRBV2 and J is TRBJ1-2; TRBD1 aligns across 9 bases. As DNA, the CDR3 is TGTGCCAGCAGTGGGGACAGGGAAAATGGCTACACCTTC. Its translation is CASSGDRENGYTF.